This T cell receptor (beta chain) is drawn from a study of cytomegalovirus exposure and HLA in healthy donors. To note about this clone: Its antigen is not known.

Primers: 60 Vbeta forward and 13 Jbeta reverse. TCRdb's copy holds only in-frame clones and misses some; the assay was immunoSEQ multiplex PCR. The sample has more than 110,000 clones; nearly 10% are singletons. The V and J ends lost 4 bases and 8 bases, in that order; junction bases with no gene match: 8. Germline V gene sequence: CDR1 MNHEY, CDR2 SMNVEV (reference sequence). The CDR3 runs to 14 residues. Overall study findings and caveats: Apparent HLA restriction characterized most CMV-associated TCR beta chains in a later analysis. The study flagged approximately 180 TCR beta chains as cytomegalovirus-associated. TCR beta chain V- and J-gene trimming was linked, in a later analysis, to a missense variant in DCLRE1C.

The clonotype was recovered from a man over 45 in good health and CMV-seronegative. Sequenced input: PBMCs. The rearrangement uses TRBV27 and TRBJ1-2, with 9 bases identical to TRBD1. The CDR3 region has the DNA TGTGCCAGCAGTTCAACTACAGGGGGCGGGGGCTACACCTTC. Its translation: CASSSTTGGGGYTF.